The present T cell receptor (beta chain) was sequenced within a study of vaccination effects on CD4 cells after COVID-19. Germline V gives CDR1 KGHDR, CDR2 SFDVKD. Trimming took 7 bases from V and 6 from J, leaving 13 bases between them. The CDR3 has 13 amino acids. Using viral peptide pools, the ViraFEST assay grew out antigen-specific CD4+ T cells prior to sequencing. Isolating CD4+ T cells followed about 11 days of culture. Around 2.2 million PBMC were seeded per well and grown in the presence of roughly 11 IU/ml IL-2 and about 10 ug/ml peptides. About this clone: As yet, its antigen is unknown.

Sequenced by immunoSEQ multiplex PCR; TCRdb stores in-frame clones only, minus some. The sample includes 50,000 to 65,000 clones, 80% to 85% seen only once; the top ten take 2.4%. The receptor was derived from a human donor who received a COVID-19 vaccine. The V gene is TRBV24-1, the J gene TRBJ2-3, with TRBD2 as a possible D gene (5 bases). The sample was CD4+ T cells from PBMCs cultured with HCoV-229E spike peptides, taken before COVID-19 vaccination. The CDR3 reads CATSGMRGDTQYF. For the CDR3, the DNA is TGTGCCACCAGCGGGATGAGAGGGGATACGCAGTATTTT.